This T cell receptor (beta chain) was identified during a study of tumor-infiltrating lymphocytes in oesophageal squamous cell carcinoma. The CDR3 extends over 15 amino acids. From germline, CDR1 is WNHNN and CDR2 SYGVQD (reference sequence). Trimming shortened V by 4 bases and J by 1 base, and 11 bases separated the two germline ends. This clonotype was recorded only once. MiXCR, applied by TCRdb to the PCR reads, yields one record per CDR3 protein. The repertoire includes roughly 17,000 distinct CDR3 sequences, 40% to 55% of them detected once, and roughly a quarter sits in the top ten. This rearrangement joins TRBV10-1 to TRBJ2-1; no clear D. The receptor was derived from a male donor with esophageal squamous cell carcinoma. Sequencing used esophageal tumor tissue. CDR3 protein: CASSVYRTSYNEQFF. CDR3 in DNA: TGCGCCAGCAGTGTTTACCGTACTTCCTACAATGAGCAGTTCTTC.